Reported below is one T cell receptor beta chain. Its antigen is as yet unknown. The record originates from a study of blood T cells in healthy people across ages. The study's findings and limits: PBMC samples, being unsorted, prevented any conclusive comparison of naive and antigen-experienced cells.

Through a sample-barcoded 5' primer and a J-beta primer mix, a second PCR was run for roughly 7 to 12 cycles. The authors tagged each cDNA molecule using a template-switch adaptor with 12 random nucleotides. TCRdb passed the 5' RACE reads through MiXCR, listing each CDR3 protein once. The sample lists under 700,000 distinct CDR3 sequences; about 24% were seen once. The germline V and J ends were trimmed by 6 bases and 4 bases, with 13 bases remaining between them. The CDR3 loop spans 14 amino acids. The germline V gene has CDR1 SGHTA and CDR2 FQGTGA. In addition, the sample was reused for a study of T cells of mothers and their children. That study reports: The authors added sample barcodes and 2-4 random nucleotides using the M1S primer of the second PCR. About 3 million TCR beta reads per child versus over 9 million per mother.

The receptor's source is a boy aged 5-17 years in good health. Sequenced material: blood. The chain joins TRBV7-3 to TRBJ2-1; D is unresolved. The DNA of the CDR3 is TGTGCCAGCAGTCGAAAGGACGCATACAATGAGCAGTTCTTC. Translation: CASSRKDAYNEQFF.